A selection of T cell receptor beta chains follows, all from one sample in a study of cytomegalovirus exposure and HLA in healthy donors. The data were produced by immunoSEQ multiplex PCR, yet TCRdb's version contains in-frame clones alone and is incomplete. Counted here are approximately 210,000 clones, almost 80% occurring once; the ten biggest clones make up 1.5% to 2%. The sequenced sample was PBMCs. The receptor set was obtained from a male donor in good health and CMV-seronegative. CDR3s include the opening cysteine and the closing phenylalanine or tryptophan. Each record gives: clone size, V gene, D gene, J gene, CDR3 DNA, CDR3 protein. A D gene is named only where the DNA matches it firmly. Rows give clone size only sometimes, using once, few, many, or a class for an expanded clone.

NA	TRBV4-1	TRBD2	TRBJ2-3	TGCGCCAGCAGCCAAATCGCGGGGGGCACAGATACGCAGTATTTT	CASSQIAGGTDTQYF
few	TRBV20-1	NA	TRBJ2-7	TGCAGTGCTTTCACCGAGGTCCGGATCTTC	CSAFTEVRIF
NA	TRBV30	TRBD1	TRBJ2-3	TGTGCCTGGAGCCCCGGGACAGGGGTGGGCACAGATACGCAGTATTTT	CAWSPGTGVGTDTQYF
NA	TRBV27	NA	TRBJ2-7	TGTGCCAGCTCCGTTATGGACATGGGGTACGAGCAGTACTTC	CASSVMDMGYEQYF
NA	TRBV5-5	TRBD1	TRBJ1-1	TGTGCCAGCAGCTTGGTCTGGGACAGGGACACTGAAGCTTTCTTT	CASSLVWDRDTEAFF
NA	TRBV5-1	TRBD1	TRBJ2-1	TGCGCCAGCAGAATCGACAGGGGCAATGAGCAGTTCTTC	CASRIDRGNEQFF
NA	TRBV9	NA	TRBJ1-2	TGTGCCAGCAGCGGTCTGGCAGGGTATGGCTACACCTTC	CASSGLAGYGYTF
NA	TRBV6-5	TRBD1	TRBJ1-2	TGTGCCAGCAGTGGACCTACAGGGGGAGGCTACACCTTC	CASSGPTGGGYTF
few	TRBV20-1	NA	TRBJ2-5	TGCATTACTCAGGGGAGAGAGACCCAGTACTTC	CITQGRETQYF
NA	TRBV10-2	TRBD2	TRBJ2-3	TGCGCCAGCAGTGAGGCCCGGGGGGGTTTAGATACGCAGTATTTT	CASSEARGGLDTQYF
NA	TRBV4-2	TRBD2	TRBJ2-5	TGTGCCAGCAGCCAAGAAACTAGCGGGGCATCTGAGACCCAGTACTTC	CASSQETSGASETQYF
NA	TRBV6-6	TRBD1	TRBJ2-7	TGTGCCACCGGGACAGGGGGCAATTACGAGCAGTACTTC	CATGTGGNYEQYF
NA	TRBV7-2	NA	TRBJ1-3	TGTGCCAGCACCCAGGACAGAGGGGGAAACACCATATATTTT	CASTQDRGGNTIYF
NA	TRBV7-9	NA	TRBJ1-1	TGTGCCAGCAGCTTAGACGGTCTGTGGGCTTTCTTT	CASSLDGLWAFF
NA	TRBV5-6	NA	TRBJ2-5	TGTGCCAGCAGCTTGCTGCCCAGCGGGTTGCAAGAGACCCAGTACTTC	CASSLLPSGLQETQYF
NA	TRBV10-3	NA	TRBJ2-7	TGTGCCATCAGTTACACGGAGTACGAGCAGTACTTC	CAISYTEYEQYF
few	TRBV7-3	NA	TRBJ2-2	TGTGCCAGCAGCTTAGGCAGGGACACCGGGGAGCTGTTTTTT	CASSLGRDTGELFF
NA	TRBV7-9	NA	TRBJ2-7	TGTGCCAGCAGCCCCCAGGGGGGACGGAGTTACGAGCCGTACTTC	CASSPQGGRSYEPYF
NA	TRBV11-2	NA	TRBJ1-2	TGTGCCAGCAGCTTAGATCGGGGAGGAAACTATGGCTACACCTTC	CASSLDRGGNYGYTF
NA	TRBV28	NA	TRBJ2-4	TGTGCCAGCAGGCCGACCTGGACACTAGCCAAAAACATTCAGTACTTC	CASRPTWTLAKNIQYF
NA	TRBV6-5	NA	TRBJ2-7	TGTGCCAGCAGTTACTCGGGGCCCCCCTACGAGCAGTACTTC	CASSYSGPPYEQYF
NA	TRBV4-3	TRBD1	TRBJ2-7	TGCGCCAGCAGCCAAGGGTCTAGGGGACAGTCCTACGAGCAGTACTTC	CASSQGSRGQSYEQYF
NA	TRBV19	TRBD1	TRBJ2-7	TGTGCCAGTAGTATCTCCGGGGACAGAATATACGAGCAGTACTTC	CASSISGDRIYEQYF
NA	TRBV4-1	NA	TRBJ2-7	TGCGCCAGCAGCCAACGACTAGATACAATGTACGAGCAGTACTTC	CASSQRLDTMYEQYF
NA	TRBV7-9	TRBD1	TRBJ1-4	TGTGCCAGCAGCTCGCCGAAAAGACAGGGTTCTAATGAAAAACTGTTTTTT	CASSSPKRQGSNEKLFF
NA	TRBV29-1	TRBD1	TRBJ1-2	TGCAGCGTTTTACAGGGGGAGAACTATGGCTACACCTTC	CSVLQGENYGYTF
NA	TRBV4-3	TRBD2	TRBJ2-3	TGCGCCAGCAGCCAAGCTCGGACTAGCGGGCGTAGCACAGATACGCAGTATTTT	CASSQARTSGRSTDTQYF
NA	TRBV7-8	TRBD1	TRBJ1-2	TGTGCCAGCAGCTCTAACAGGGGCCCTAGAGGTGGCTACACCTTC	CASSSNRGPRGGYTF
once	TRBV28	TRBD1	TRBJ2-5	TGTGCCAGCAGTTTAACAGGGGCCCAGGAGACCCAGTACTTC	CASSLTGAQETQYF
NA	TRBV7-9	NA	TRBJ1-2	TGTGCCAGCAGCTTATTCGCGGCCGGCTACACCTTC	CASSLFAAGYTF
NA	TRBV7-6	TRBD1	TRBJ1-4	TGTGCCAGCAGCCTCAACAGGGGGACTAATGAAAAACTGTTTTTT	CASSLNRGTNEKLFF
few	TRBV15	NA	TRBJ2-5	TGTGCCACCAGCACCAAACACGGGATCCAAGAGACCCAGTACTTC	CATSTKHGIQETQYF
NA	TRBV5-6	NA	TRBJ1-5	TGTGCCAGCAGCTCCCTGACGGGGTTTAGCAATCAGCCCCAGCATTTT	CASSSLTGFSNQPQHF
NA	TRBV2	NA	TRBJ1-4	TGTGCCAGCAAGTCGAGGGAAAAACTGTTTTTT	CASKSREKLFF
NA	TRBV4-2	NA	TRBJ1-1	TGTGCCAGCAGCCAGGAGCCCGGCAGGGTTCGGACTGAAGCTTTCTTT	CASSQEPGRVRTEAFF
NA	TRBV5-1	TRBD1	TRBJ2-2	TGCGCCAGCACCCAGGGGGCCTCGAACACCGGGGAGCTGTTTTTT	CASTQGASNTGELFF
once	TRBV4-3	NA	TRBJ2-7	TGCGCCAGCAGCCAAGATAACGGCTACGAGCAGTACTTC	CASSQDNGYEQYF
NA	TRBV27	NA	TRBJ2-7	TGTGCCAGCAGTTTATCGGGACACGGCCCCTACGAGCAGTACTTC	CASSLSGHGPYEQYF
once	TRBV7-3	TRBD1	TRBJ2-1	TGTGCCAGCAGCTTAACCGGACAGGGGAACAATGAGCAGTTCTTC	CASSLTGQGNNEQFF
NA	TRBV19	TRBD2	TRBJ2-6	TGTGCCAGTAGCCCCCATCGGGGGGGGCGGGCCAGCTCTGGGGCCAACGTCCTGACTTTC	CASSPHRGGRASSGANVLTF
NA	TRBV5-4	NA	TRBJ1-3	TGTGCCAGCAGCTTGGTAGGGGCTGGAAACACCATATATTTT	CASSLVGAGNTIYF
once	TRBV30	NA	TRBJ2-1	TGTGCCTGGAGTGTAAGGGGGATCAATGAGCAGTTCTTC	CAWSVRGINEQFF
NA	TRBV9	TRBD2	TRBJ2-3	TGTGCCAGCAGCGTAGGGGAGGGCCCCCGCCTTACGCAGTATTTT	CASSVGEGPRLTQYF
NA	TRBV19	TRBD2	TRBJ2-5	TGTGCCAGTACCCCGTCCCCTTTACTAGCGGGGGAAGAGACCCAGTACTTC	CASTPSPLLAGEETQYF
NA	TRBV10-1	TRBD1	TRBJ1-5	TGCGCCAGCAGGGACCGGGACAGGCGTCCTAATCAGCCCCAGCATTTT	CASRDRDRRPNQPQHF
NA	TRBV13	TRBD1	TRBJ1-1	TGTGCCAGCAGCTTACTACAGGGGGCGTATAACACTGAAGCTTTCTTT	CASSLLQGAYNTEAFF
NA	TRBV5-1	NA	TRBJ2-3	TGCGCCAGCAGCTTGATGTCTAGCGGCACAGATACGCAGTATTTT	CASSLMSSGTDTQYF
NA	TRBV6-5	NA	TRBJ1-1	TGTGCCAGCAGTTCTGACAGACAGAAGAACACTGAAGCTTTCTTT	CASSSDRQKNTEAFF
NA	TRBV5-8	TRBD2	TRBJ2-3	TGTGCCAGCAGCTCATTAGCGGGAGGGACAGATACGCAGTATTTT	CASSSLAGGTDTQYF
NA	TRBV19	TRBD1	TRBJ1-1	TGTGCCAGTAGTGTCCGGGACAGTCAAGCTTTCTTT	CASSVRDSQAFF
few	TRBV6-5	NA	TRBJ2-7	TGTGCCAGCAGTCGAGGAGGCGAGCAGTACTTC	CASSRGGEQYF
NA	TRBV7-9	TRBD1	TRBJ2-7	TGTGCCAGCAGCCCGAGGACAGGGGGCTACGAGCAGTACTTC	CASSPRTGGYEQYF
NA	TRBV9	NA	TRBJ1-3	TGTGCCAGCAGCACGGAAACGACAGGTTATGAACCCTCTGGAAACACCATATATTTT	CASSTETTGYEPSGNTIYF
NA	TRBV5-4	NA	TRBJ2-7	TGTGCCAGCAAATCACAGGGCCACGAGCAGTACTTT	CASKSQGHEQYF
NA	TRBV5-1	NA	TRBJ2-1	TGCGCCAGCAGCTTGGGGGACGGGACACCCTACAATGAGCAGTTCTTC	CASSLGDGTPYNEQFF
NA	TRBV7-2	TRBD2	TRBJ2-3	TGTGCCAGCAGCACAACTAGCGGGGCTAGCACAGATACGCAGTATTTT	CASSTTSGASTDTQYF
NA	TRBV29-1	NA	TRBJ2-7	TGCAGCGTTGACGGGGGTACCTACGAGCAGTACTTC	CSVDGGTYEQYF
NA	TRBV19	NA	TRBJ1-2	TGTGCCAGTACGGAAGGGGGCTATGGCTACACCTTC	CASTEGGYGYTF